The 22 T cell receptor beta chains reported below all come from one sample, sequenced in a study of T cells after yellow fever vaccination. TCRdb itself ran the 5' RACE reads through MiXCR, one entry per CDR3 protein. The repertoire holds 40,000 to 50,000 distinct CDR3 sequences, with under 8% as singletons. The sequencing used CD8+ T cells not binding an NS4B(214-222) dextramer, sorted from PBMCs, collected 45 days after the yellow fever booster vaccination. Every receptor here comes from a man aged 25 to 40 who received the YFV17D yellow fever vaccine.

This clonotype was seen repeatedly, ten times or more. This chain links TRBV7-2 with TRBJ2-1, with TRBD1 as a possible D gene (6 bases). Germline CDR1 reads SGHTA; CDR2 reads FQGNSA. Trimming pared 5 bases from V and 6 bases from J, leaving 17 bases between. The CDR3 runs 15 residues. The CDR3 nucleotides read TGTGCCAGCAGCCCAGGGGTTTTAACCCCCAATGAGCAGTTCTTC. It is translated as CASSPGVLTPNEQFF.

This clonotype appeared a few times. The CDR3 region has the DNA TGTGCCAGCAGTGGGACAGGTACTAGCAATCAGCCCCAGCATTTT. This encodes CASSGTGTSNQPQHF. The rearrangement uses TRBV28 and TRBJ1-5; 8 bases map to TRBD1. Germline-derived CDR1 and CDR2 are MDHEN and SYDVKM. V lost 5 bases, J lost 0 bases, and 3 bases stayed unmatched. CDR3 length: 15 amino acids.

This clonotype was seen many times. The V call is TRBV7-8, the J call TRBJ2-3, with D maybe TRBD1 (5 bases). CDR1 and CDR2 (germline): SGHVS, FQNEAQ. The V and J ends lost 1 base and 3 bases respectively, with 11 bases between them. The CDR3 loop spans 15 amino acids. This CDR3 is CASSLDQGLTDTQYF. DNA for the CDR3: TGTGCCAGCAGCTTAGATCAGGGTCTGACAGATACGCAGTATTTT.

This clonotype was counted at least ten times. This chain connects TRBV11-2 to TRBJ2-2, with D tentatively TRBD1 (6 bases). Looked up from germline, CDR1 is SGHAT and CDR2 is FQNNGV. This CDR3 has 19 residues. V lost 0 bases to trimming and J lost 6 bases, with 23 bases between them. The CDR3 nucleotides are TGTGCCAGCAGCTTAGAGTTTTACCAGGGGAGAGGTCCACCCGGGGAGCTGTTTTTT. Its protein is CASSLEFYQGRGPPGELFF.

Many counts were recorded for this clonotype. The chain carries TRBV7-9 and TRBJ2-7; D gene ambiguous. Germline CDR1 reads SEHNR; CDR2 reads FQNEAQ (reference sequence). Deletions cut 5 bases from V and 5 bases from J, with 7 bases between. The CDR3 spans 11 residues. In DNA, the CDR3 is TGTGCCAGCAGCCACTCAAACGAGCAGTACTTC. Translating it yields CASSHSNEQYF.

The chain recombines TRBV20-1 with TRBJ2-7, with 7 bases lining up with TRBD2. V lost 0 bases, J lost 0 bases, and 8 bases stayed unmatched. Germline CDR1 DFQATT, CDR2 SNEGSKA (reference sequence). This CDR3 is built from 16 residues. The CDR3 is CSARDLRGVSSYEQYF. The CDR3 bases are TGCAGTGCTAGAGACCTTCGGGGGGTTAGCTCCTACGAGCAGTACTTC.

This clonotype was seen repeatedly, ten times or more. The chain links TRBV7-9 to TRBJ2-7; D is possibly TRBD2 (6 bases). The V end lost 8 bases, the J end lost 4 bases, and 15 bases lay between the germline ends. Per the germline V gene, CDR1 is SEHNR and CDR2 is FQNEAQ (reference sequence). The CDR3 is 13 amino acids. The chain's CDR3 is CASHGRGGYEQYF. CDR3 nucleotides: TGTGCCAGCCATGGACGGGGAGGATACGAGCAGTACTTC.

This clonotype was detected many times. The rearrangement links TRBV27 to TRBJ2-2; tentatively, D is TRBD2 (6 bases). Trimming took off 8 bases at V and 7 bases at J, with 11 bases between the two ends. Germline V gene sequence: CDR1 MNHEY, CDR2 SMNVEV (reference sequence). The CDR3 consists of 12 residues. The CDR3 protein is CASGLGGGELFF. The CDR3 coding sequence is TGTGCCAGCGGGTTGGGGGGCGGGGAGCTGTTTTTT.

This clonotype was observed many times. The genes are TRBV25-1 and TRBJ2-5; D unresolved. The V and J ends lost 1 base and 1 base respectively, with 13 bases between them. The CDR3 runs 16 residues. Looked up from germline, CDR1 is MGHDK and CDR2 is SYGVNS. DNA for the CDR3: TGTGCCAGCAGTGAATTCGGCTTTTCACCCCAAGAGACCCAGTACTTC. Translated: CASSEFGFSPQETQYF.

In its sample, this clonotype was seen many times. V and J are TRBV18 and TRBJ2-1; 12 bases agree with TRBD2. The germline gives CDR1 KGHSH, CDR2 LQKENI. V gave up 4 bases and J gave up 2 bases; unmatched junction bases: 12. The CDR3 extends over 19 amino acids. This chain's CDR3 is CASSLIAGLAGLTYNEQFF. The CDR3 coding sequence is TGTGCCAGCTCACTCATAGCGGGACTAGCGGGCTTAACCTACAATGAGCAGTTCTTC. Complete variable domain (other parts from reference TRBV18 and TRBJ2-1): NAGVMQNPRHLVRRRGQEARLRCSPMKGHSHVYWYRQLPEEGLKFMVYLQKENIIDESGMPKERFSAEFPKEGPSILRIQQVVRGDSAAYFCASSLIAGLAGLTYNEQFFGPGTRLTVL.

This clonotype occurred many times. The rearrangement joins TRBV2 to TRBJ1-5; 11 nucleotides match TRBD1. Germline assignment: CDR1 SNHLY and CDR2 FYNNEI. The junction had 9 bases not matched to a gene; V was cut back by 3 bases and J by 2 bases. This CDR3 is 18 amino acids long. The CDR3 loop reads CASSEGQGGEVGNQPQHF. The CDR3 bases are TGTGCCAGCAGTGAGGGACAGGGGGGAGAAGTAGGCAATCAGCCCCAGCATTTT.

This clonotype was counted many times. V gene TRBV18 combines with J gene TRBJ2-4, with 7 bases matching TRBD2. In germline, CDR1 is KGHSH, CDR2 LQKENI. The CDR3 sequence is 15 residues long. V gave up 2 bases and J gave up 2 bases; unmatched junction bases: 3. The CDR3 loop reads CASSPGEGTKNIQYF. DNA of the CDR3: TGTGCCAGCTCACCAGGGGAGGGGACCAAAAACATTCAGTACTTC.

The sample holds many counts of this clonotype. The DNA of the CDR3 is TGTGCCAGCAGCCAACTGGGCGCGGGAGGCTCAGAGACCCAGTACTTC. This translates into CASSQLGAGGSETQYF. This sequence joins TRBV14 and TRBJ2-5, with 8 bases fitting TRBD2. CDR1 and CDR2 (germline): SGHDN, FVKESK. CDR3 size: 16 residues. V was clipped by 2 bases and J by 4 bases; unmatched bases: 9.

This clonotype was counted a few times. The J gene is TRBJ2-2, the V gene TRBV4-3, with a tentative D call TRBD1 (5 bases). Deletions cut 3 bases from V and 7 bases from J, with 12 bases between. The germline V gene has CDR1 LGHNA and CDR2 YSLEER. This CDR3 has 14 amino acids. The CDR3: CASSQDMVGGELFF. The DNA of the CDR3 is TGCGCCAGCAGCCAGGACATGGTTGGCGGGGAGCTGTTTTTT.

There are many counts of this clonotype. The chain employs TRBV10-2 and TRBJ2-5, with D possibly TRBD1 on 7 matching bases. The CDR3 runs 15 residues. Germline V gives CDR1 WSHSY, CDR2 SAAADI. The V end lost 4 bases, the J end lost 2 bases, and 14 bases lay between the germline ends. CDR3 sequence reads: CASSGGDSLQETQYF. The CDR3 bases are TGCGCCAGCAGTGGGGGGGACAGTCTTCAAGAGACCCAGTACTTC.

This clonotype was detected ten times or more. The V call is TRBV4-3, the J call TRBJ2-3, with TRBD2 as a possible D gene (6 bases). The CDR3 length is 16 residues. V lost 3 bases to trimming and J lost 2 bases, with 15 bases between them. Germline V gene sequence: CDR1 LGHNA, CDR2 YSLEER. CDR3 protein: CASSQAVAVTTDTQYF. The DNA for the CDR3 is TGCGCCAGCAGCCAGGCTGTAGCGGTTACCACAGATACGCAGTATTTT.

This clonotype showed up many times. The DNA for the CDR3 is TGTGCCAGCAGTGAAAGGGGGACAGGGATCAGGGAGCAGTACTTC. It translates to CASSERGTGIREQYF. The chain joins TRBV25-1 to TRBJ2-7; 9 bases line up with TRBD1. V gave up 2 bases and J gave up 7 bases; unmatched junction bases: 9. Germline assignment: CDR1 MGHDK and CDR2 SYGVNS. This CDR3 spans 15 amino acids.

In its sample, this clonotype was seen many times. V and J are TRBV15 and TRBJ2-3; 10 bases match TRBD2. Germline V gene data show CDR1 as LNHNV and CDR2 as YYDKDF (reference sequence). The length of the CDR3 is 17 residues. J gave up 3 bases and V 5 bases, and 11 bases lay outside the gene matches. The CDR3 DNA is TGTGCCACCAGCTCCATCCCTCTAGCGGGAGAAACAGATACGCAGTATTTT. Its protein product is CATSSIPLAGETDTQYF.

The chain carries TRBV6-1 and TRBJ2-1; no reliable D call. The germline gives CDR1 MNHNS, CDR2 SASEGT. V lost 5 bases and J lost 3, with 8 bases in between. The CDR3 totals 13 residues. CDR3 coding DNA: TGTGCCAGCAGTCCTGACAACTACAATGAGCAGTTCTTC. Protein product: CASSPDNYNEQFF.

This clonotype occurred once. CDR3 amino acids: CASSRDYENTGELFF. In DNA, the CDR3 is TGCGCCAGCAGCCGGGACTATGAGAACACCGGGGAGCTGTTTTTT. The chain joins TRBV4-3 to TRBJ2-2; 7 bases line up with TRBD2. This CDR3 region has 15 residues. Germline CDR1 LGHNA, CDR2 YSLEER. The V segment lost 4 bases and the J segment 1 base; nucleotides outside the gene matches: 3.

There are many counts of this clonotype. This chain joins TRBV24-1 and TRBJ2-2; D not resolved. CDR1 and CDR2 from the germline V gene are KGHDR and SFDVKD. The CDR3 spans 13 residues. V gave up 4 bases and J gave up 10 bases, with 12 bases separating them. The CDR3 region is CATSDFSGEELFF. The CDR3 coding sequence is TGTGCCACCAGTGACTTTAGTGGAGAGGAGCTGTTTTTT.

There are many counts of this clonotype. Germline is not matched at one junction end, which may reflect a read error. The CDR3, as DNA: TGTGCCAGCAATGAAGTCTACGAGCAGTACTTC. It yields the protein CASNEVYEQYF. The V and J genes are TRBV6-1 and TRBJ2-7; D unresolved. The CDR3 runs to 11 residues. CDR1 is MNHNS and CDR2 is SASEGT in the germline V gene.